A selection of T cell receptor beta chains follows, all from one sample in a study of a mutant IDH1 vaccine in newly diagnosed glioma. This table comes from immunoSEQ multiplex PCR, and its TCRdb copy is limited to in-frame clones, with some not included. The table lists roughly 41,000 clones, under 80% of them singletons. The input for sequencing was PBMCs, taken from a glioma patient treated with radiotherapy, temozolomide or both. The receptors shown here come from a man in his forties with glioma. Some clones in this sample may be carry-over from other donors' samples. The conserved cysteine and the conserved F or W are not part of the CDR3 here. A D gene is named only where the DNA matches it firmly. Clone size is not always given. Where it is, it says once, few, many or a class for expanded clones.

abundance	v_gene	d_gene	j_gene	CDR3aa
NA	TRBV6-5	NA	TRBJ2-1	ASSLGPSYNEQF
NA	TRBV11-3	NA	TRBJ2-7	ASSLDGDEQY
NA	TRBV5-4	NA	TRBJ2-7	ASSSGLIYEQY
NA	TRBV14	NA	TRBJ1-5	ASSQDWGPNQPQH
NA	TRBV7-6	TRBD2	TRBJ2-5	ASSLERSRGGETQY
NA	TRBV12-5	NA	TRBJ2-3	ASGSGLSTDTQY
NA	TRBV7-2	NA	TRBJ2-1	ASSLGPGYNEQF
NA	TRBV5-1	TRBD1	TRBJ1-2	ASSLSPSRQGGALGT
once	TRBV9	NA	TRBJ2-7	ASSPQGESEQY
NA	TRBV28	NA	TRBJ2-2	ASSPVYREYTGELF
NA	TRBV7-9	NA	TRBJ1-2	ASSLNGEGYT
NA	TRBV5-5	TRBD1	TRBJ2-7	ASSWTTGDSSYEQY
NA	TRBV6-5	NA	TRBJ1-3	ASRSDRTGNTIY
NA	TRBV5-1	TRBD2	TRBJ2-5	ASSGPSGQETQY
NA	TRBV2	NA	TRBJ1-1	ASVRVGSDTEAF
NA	TRBV2	NA	TRBJ2-3	ASSETADTQY
NA	TRBV6-1	NA	TRBJ2-2	ASSEGFYTGELF
few	TRBV27	NA	TRBJ1-2	ASSSGYGYT
NA	TRBV4-3	NA	TRBJ2-2	ASSQDPPRTNTGELF
NA	TRBV7-2	TRBD1	TRBJ1-2	ASSFKPGQINYGYT
once	TRBV11-2	NA	TRBJ1-1	ASSLDVLRTLEAF
NA	TRBV2	NA	TRBJ2-2	ASIDDHGANTGELF
NA	TRBV7-9	NA	TRBJ1-6	ASSFDNSPLH
NA	TRBV28	NA	TRBJ2-5	ASSFSFGEETQY
NA	TRBV10-3	TRBD1	TRBJ2-7	ATSPPGQLPYEQY
few	TRBV6-5	NA	TRBJ1-2	ASSYNSNYGYT
NA	TRBV7-9	NA	TRBJ2-7	ASSTGARYEQY
NA	TRBV2	NA	TRBJ2-3	ASSWASHTDTQY
NA	TRBV4-1	TRBD1	TRBJ1-2	ASSQQTGDGGYT
NA	TRBV19	NA	TRBJ1-1	ASSINVLMNTEAF
NA	TRBV5-1	NA	TRBJ2-3	ASSRRTDTQY
NA	TRBV10-3	NA	TRBJ2-1	AISRDTSPSSYNEQF
NA	TRBV20-1	NA	TRBJ1-1	SASLFTEAF